A single sample is the source of the 13 T cell receptor beta chains below, sequenced in a study of blood T cell repertoires in COVID-19. Generated by immunoSEQ multiplex PCR, the TCRdb table keeps only in-frame clones and is missing some. The sample lists 250,000 to 350,000 clones; approximately 90% were seen once. What was sequenced was peripheral blood. The source of these receptors is a woman aged 60-70 years with acute or convalescent COVID-19.

The rearrangement joins TRBV7-9 to TRBJ1-3, with D unresolved. The length of the CDR3 is 15 residues. CDR1 is SEHNR and CDR2 is FQNEAQ in the germline V gene (reference sequence). With 3 bases removed from V and 4 bases from J, the gap between germline ends came to 13 bases. In DNA form, the CDR3 reads TGTGCCAGCAGCTTTGACACCTCTGGAGGAAACACCATATATTTT. Residues: CASSFDTSGGNTIYF.

The chain has TRBV10-2 and TRBJ2-1; 9 bases align to TRBD2. The V and J ends lost 2 bases and 7 bases, in that order; junction bases with no gene match: 6. The V gene's germline CDR1 is WSHSY and CDR2 SAAADI. The CDR3 contains 15 residues. CDR3 loop: CASSEVAGARNEQFF. CDR3 DNA: TGCGCCAGCAGTGAGGTAGCGGGAGCGAGAAATGAGCAGTTCTTC.

The chain links TRBV6-5 to TRBJ1-1, with D possibly being TRBD1 (6 bases). Germline V gene sequence: CDR1 MNHEY, CDR2 SVGAGI. This CDR3 contains 15 residues. Deletions cut 0 bases from V and 0 bases from J, with 8 bases between. For the CDR3, the DNA is TGTGCCAGCAGTTACTCGACAGGCTTGAACACTGAAGCTTTCTTT. This translates into CASSYSTGLNTEAFF.

The genes are TRBV3-1 (or the pseudogene TRBV3-2) and TRBJ1-1, with 8 bases matching TRBD1. Losses at the gene ends were 4 bases for V and 0 bases for J; bases not matched to a gene: 7. CDR3 length equals 16 residues. The germline V gene has CDR1 LGHDT and CDR2 YNNKEL (reference sequence). CDR3: CASSRGEDRVNTEAFF. The DNA for the CDR3 is TGTGCCAGCAGCCGGGGAGAGGACAGGGTGAACACTGAAGCTTTCTTT.

The chain's CDR3 is CASNPRGTESQYF. CDR3 DNA: TGTGCCAGCAACCCCCGGGGGACGGAATCTCAGTACTTC. V usage is TRBV7-9 and J usage is TRBJ2-4; possible D gene TRBD2, 6 bases. The length of the CDR3 is 13 residues. V was clipped by 7 bases and J by 12 bases, with 19 bases between them. Per germline, CDR1 SEHNR and CDR2 FQNEAQ (reference sequence).

The V call is TRBV24-1, the J call TRBJ1-5; D not certain. The germline V gene has CDR1 KGHDR and CDR2 SFDVKD. V shed 0 bases and J shed 1 base, with 12 bases lying between them. The CDR3 extends over 17 amino acids. Here the CDR3 reads CATSDLPGSQSNQPQHF. The CDR3 nucleotides are TGTGCCACCAGTGATTTGCCGGGATCCCAAAGCAATCAGCCCCAGCATTTT.

The chain uses TRBV11-2 and TRBJ2-7, with D tentatively TRBD1 (6 bases). The CDR3 runs to 17 residues. V lost 4 bases and J 5 bases, leaving 24 bases between the germline ends. Germline lookup yields CDR1 SGHAT and CDR2 FQNNGV. CDR3 residues: CASSSSLGQRAFHEQYF. DNA of the CDR3: TGTGCCAGCAGCTCGTCCCTAGGACAGAGGGCCTTCCACGAGCAGTACTTC. The whole variable domain, filled in from reference TRBV11-2 and TRBJ2-7, reads EAGVAQSPRYKIIEKRQSVAFWCNPISGHATLYWYQQILGQGPKLLIQFQNNGVVDDSQLPKDRFSAERLKGVDSTLKIQPAKLEDSAVYLCASSSSLGQRAFHEQYFGPGTRLTVT.

This clone was counted a single time. This specimen includes other DNA sequences encoding the same CDR3. The chain links TRBV5-1 to TRBJ1-4, with 7 bases identical to TRBD1. Germline assignment: CDR1 SGHRS and CDR2 YFSETQ. The CDR3 contains 13 residues. With 0 bases clipped from V and 8 bases from J, the junction kept 1 base outside the gene matches. CDR3 bases: TGCGCCAGCAGCTTGGGGGACAGAGAAAAACTGTTTTTT. Translated: CASSLGDREKLFF. Combining the CDR3 with reference TRBV5-1 and TRBJ1-4 gives the whole variable domain KAGVTQTPRYLIKTRGQQVTLSCSPISGHRSVSWYQQTPGQGLQFLFEYFSETQRNKGNFPGRFSGRQFSNSRSEMNVSTLELGDSALYLCASSLGDREKLFFGSGTQLSVL.

The J gene is TRBJ2-2, the V gene TRBV18; possibly TRBD1 for D (6 bases). The ends were cut back, 2 bases at V and 0 bases at J, with 7 bases in the middle. Germline CDR1 reads KGHSH; CDR2 reads LQKENI. This CDR3 has 15 amino acids. CDR3 DNA: TGTGCCAGCTCACCAGGGACACCGAACACCGGGGAGCTGTTTTTT. It yields the protein CASSPGTPNTGELFF.

This chain joins TRBV11-2 and TRBJ2-7; 8 bases are shared with TRBD2. The CDR3 extends over 15 amino acids. CDR1 is SGHAT and CDR2 is FQNNGV in the germline V gene. V shed 3 bases, J shed 4 bases, and the junction held 8 bases outside the gene matches. In DNA, the CDR3 is TGTGCCAGCAGCTTGGGGGGACTAGTGGTTTACGAGCAGTACTTC. It specifies CASSLGGLVVYEQYF.

The chain recombines TRBV25-1 with TRBJ1-6; tentative D call: TRBD1 (5 bases). The ends were cut back, 3 bases at V and 4 bases at J, with 7 bases in the middle. The CDR3 is made up of 14 amino acids. CDR1 and CDR2 from the germline V gene are MGHDK and SYGVNS. CDR3 sequence reads: CASSEGRYNSPLHF. The CDR3 nucleotides are TGTGCCAGCAGTGAGGGGCGTTATAATTCACCCCTCCACTTT.

The genes are TRBV13 and TRBJ2-1; the match to TRBD2 covers 13 bases. The CDR3 consists of 20 residues. V shed 5 bases, J shed 1 base, and the junction held 14 bases outside the gene matches. Per germline, CDR1 PRHDT and CDR2 FYEKMQ (reference sequence). The CDR3 is CASSPGTLRTSGSSYNEQFF. CDR3 nucleotides: TGTGCCAGCAGCCCTGGGACATTACGGACTAGCGGGAGTTCCTACAATGAGCAGTTCTTC.

The chain couples TRBV27 to TRBJ1-1; tentative D call: TRBD1 (6 bases). This CDR3 is built from 15 residues. Germline V gene data show CDR1 as MNHEY and CDR2 as SMNVEV (reference sequence). V lost 8 bases and J 0 bases, leaving 16 bases between the germline ends. CDR3 DNA: TGTGCCAGCGTTCGAGGGGGGGGGATGAACACTGAAGCTTTCTTT. Amino acids: CASVRGGGMNTEAFF.